This T cell receptor (beta chain) was sequenced in a study of human T cells and chemical hapten exposure. Study-wide background: Investigators sensitized roughly 2 cm by roughly 2 cm of upper inner arm skin with 2% DPC. On the upper back, patch tests were applied with 0.01% DPC and read at 6 days. Mostly female patients had alopecia areata, totalis or universalis.

This clonotype appeared a few times. TCRdb analysed the RACE reads with MiXCR anew, one entry per CDR3 protein. The sample shows fewer than 500,000 distinct CDR3 sequences, about 4.4% of them seen only once. In germline, CDR1 is SGHDN, CDR2 FVKESK. Trimming took 2 bases from V and 0 from J; bases not matched to a gene: 4. There are 15 residues in the CDR3. Documented time point: patch test 1, 2 weeks after DPC sensitization. Indicated treatment: therapeutic diphenylcyclopropenone sensitization with weekly scalp DPC. The sequence was collected from a woman between 50 and 59 years old with alopecia areata. Some clones in this sample may be carry-over from other donors' samples. The chain couples TRBV14 to TRBJ2-7, with 7 positions matching TRBD2. The source was whole blood, collected in connection with sensitization to the hapten diphenylcyclopropenone (DPC). The CDR3 nucleotides are TGTGCCAGCAGCCAATTTAGCGGGCTCTCCTACGAGCAGTACTTC. It encodes CASSQFSGLSYEQYF.